Following are 3 T cell receptor beta chains from one sample sequenced in a study of control samples from healthy donors and cancer patients. Measured with immunoSEQ multiplex PCR; TCRdb has only the in-frame clones, and not every one. The table lists over 150,000 clones, roughly 93% of them singletons. Sequences were obtained from blood. Receptors were obtained from a young man in good health.

The V gene is TRBV4-1, the J gene TRBJ2-1; 9 nucleotides line up with TRBD2. This CDR3 contains 16 residues. V lost 0 bases to trimming and J lost 3 bases; unmatched junction nucleotides: 3. Germline CDR1 reads MGHRA; CDR2 reads YSYEKL. The chain's CDR3 is CASSQDWRGGYNEQFF. In DNA, the CDR3 is TGCGCCAGCAGCCAAGACTGGCGGGGGGGCTACAATGAGCAGTTCTTC.

This chain links TRBV7-8 with TRBJ2-1, with no clear D. Per the germline V gene, CDR1 is SGHVS and CDR2 is FQNEAQ. This CDR3 is 13 amino acids long. Trimming removed 6 bases from V and 9 bases from J, with 15 bases in between. CDR3 protein: CASRSSPRPEQFF. The CDR3 DNA sequence: TGTGCCAGCAGATCGAGTCCCCGGCCTGAGCAGTTCTTC.

This clone appeared a single time. The chain joins TRBV3-1 (or the pseudogene TRBV3-2) to TRBJ2-3; TRBD2 matches at 10 bases. Germline values: CDR1 LGHDT, CDR2 YNNKEL (reference sequence). The CDR3 has 14 residues. With V trimmed by 10 bases and J by 4 bases, 8 bases remained unmatched. Here the CDR3 reads CATGTSGVPDTQYF. DNA for the CDR3: TGTGCCACCGGAACTAGCGGGGTCCCAGATACGCAGTATTTT.